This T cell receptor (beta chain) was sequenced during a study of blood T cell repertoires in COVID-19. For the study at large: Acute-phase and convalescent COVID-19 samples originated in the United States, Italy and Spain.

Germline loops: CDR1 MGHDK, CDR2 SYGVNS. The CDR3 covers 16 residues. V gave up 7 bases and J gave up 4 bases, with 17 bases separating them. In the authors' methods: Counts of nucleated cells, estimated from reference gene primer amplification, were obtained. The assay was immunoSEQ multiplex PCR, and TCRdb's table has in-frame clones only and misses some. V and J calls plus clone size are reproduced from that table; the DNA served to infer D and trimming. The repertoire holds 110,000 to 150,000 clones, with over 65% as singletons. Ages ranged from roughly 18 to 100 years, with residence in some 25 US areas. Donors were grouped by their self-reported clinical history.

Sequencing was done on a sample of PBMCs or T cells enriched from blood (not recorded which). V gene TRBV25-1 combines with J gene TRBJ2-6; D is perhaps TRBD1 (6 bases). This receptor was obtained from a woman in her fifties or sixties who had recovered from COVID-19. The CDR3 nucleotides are TGTGCCAGCATCCCCCAAGGGGGTGCCGGGGCCAACGTCCTGACTTTC. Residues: CASIPQGGAGANVLTF. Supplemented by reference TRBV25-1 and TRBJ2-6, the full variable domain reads EADIYQTPRYLVIGTGKKITLECSQTMGHDKMYWYQQDPGMELHLIHYSYGVNSTEKGDLSSESTVSRIRTEHFPLTLESARPSHTSQYLCASIPQGGAGANVLTFGAGSRLTVL.